Below are 32 T cell receptor beta chains sequenced from a single sample in a study of control samples from healthy donors and cancer patients. Libraries were prepared by immunoSEQ multiplex PCR; TCRdb keeps only in-frame clonotypes and omits some of them. The table lists 400,000 to 450,000 clones, roughly 90% of them singletons. Material: PBMCs. These receptors were taken from a man in his forties or fifties with head and neck cancer.

J is TRBJ2-1 and V is TRBV19; possibly TRBD1 for D (5 bases). The CDR3 runs to 13 residues. The germline V and J ends were trimmed by 4 bases and 10 bases, with 14 bases remaining between them. Germline lookup yields CDR1 LNHDA and CDR2 SQIVND (reference sequence). CDR3 region: CASSTAGFGEQFF. CDR3 nucleotides: TGTGCCAGTAGTACCGCAGGGTTCGGGGAGCAGTTCTTC.

The table lists this clone with a count of one. The chain links TRBV29-1 to TRBJ1-2, with 9 bases that match TRBD1. CDR1 and CDR2 (germline): SQVTM, ANQGSEA. This CDR3 has 13 amino acids. V dropped 6 bases and J dropped 11; count of bases not matched to a gene: 13. The DNA of the CDR3 is TGCAGCGTGGCCGGAGGGACAGGGATAGGTTACACCTTC. Translation gives CSVAGGTGIGYTF.

The chain uses TRBV28 and TRBJ1-3; D perhaps matches TRBD1 (6 bases). The V gene lost 2 bases and the J gene lost 4 bases, with 18 bases spanning the gap. The germline V gene has CDR1 MDHEN and CDR2 SYDVKM. The CDR3 loop spans 17 amino acids. In DNA form, the CDR3 reads TGTGCCAGCAGTTTAAGGGGGAGGGGAGGTAGGGGAAACACCATATATTTT. It is translated as CASSLRGRGGRGNTIYF.

The rearrangement uses TRBV30 and TRBJ1-3; 11 bases match TRBD1. Germline CDR1 reads GTSNPN; CDR2 reads SVGIG (reference sequence). This CDR3 has 15 residues. V was clipped by 2 bases and J by 2 bases; unmatched bases: 2. The CDR3 is CAWSLDRGPGNTIYF. The CDR3 bases are TGTGCCTGGAGTTTGGACAGGGGGCCTGGAAACACCATATATTTT.

The chain combines TRBV7-3 with TRBJ2-1; TRBD2 agrees at 9 bases. The CDR3 extends over 15 amino acids. Germline V gene sequence: CDR1 SGHTA, CDR2 FQGTGA. Losses at the gene ends were 2 bases for V and 8 bases for J; bases not matched to a gene: 7. The DNA for the CDR3 is TGTGCCAGCAGCTTAGGCGGCGGGAGGGGAGATGAGCAGTTCTTC. It specifies CASSLGGGRGDEQFF.

This chain joins TRBV27 and TRBJ1-4, with 9 nucleotides matching TRBD1. Germline CDR1 is MNHEY and CDR2 is SMNVEV (reference sequence). V dropped 4 bases and J dropped 11; count of bases not matched to a gene: 8. The CDR3 sequence is 14 residues long. CDR3 sequence: CASSSRDREGKLFF. DNA for the CDR3: TGTGCCAGCAGTTCCCGGGACAGGGAGGGGAAACTGTTTTTT.

The chain has TRBV11-2 and TRBJ2-5; D is unresolved. CDR3 length: 17 residues. The V and J ends lost 0 bases and 2 bases respectively, with 16 bases between them. The germline V gene has CDR1 SGHAT and CDR2 FQNNGV. The CDR3 reads CASSLDFFGQDQETQYF. CDR3 sequence (DNA): TGTGCCAGCAGCTTAGATTTTTTCGGGCAGGATCAAGAGACCCAGTACTTC. The full variable domain, in which reference TRBV11-2 and TRBJ2-5 provide the parts outside the CDR3, is EAGVAQSPRYKIIEKRQSVAFWCNPISGHATLYWYQQILGQGPKLLIQFQNNGVVDDSQLPKDRFSAERLKGVDSTLKIQPAKLEDSAVYLCASSLDFFGQDQETQYFGPGTRLLVL.

This rearrangement joins TRBV28 to TRBJ1-2, with 8 bases aligning to TRBD1. CDR1 MDHEN and CDR2 SYDVKM come from the germline V gene. With 7 bases clipped from V and 6 bases from J, the junction kept 10 bases outside the gene matches. The CDR3 length is 14 residues. The CDR3 DNA reads as TGTGCCAGCACCAGGACAGGGAGGCTCGATGGCTACACCTTC. The encoded protein is CASTRTGRLDGYTF.

V and J are TRBV19 and TRBJ2-5; D is unclear. Trimming removed 3 bases from V and 5 bases from J, with 13 bases in between. Per germline, CDR1 LNHDA and CDR2 SQIVND (reference sequence). This CDR3 region has 14 residues. The CDR3 coding sequence is TGTGCCAGTAGTATTGGGGTTAGTTCGGAGACCCAGTACTTC. This codes for CASSIGVSSETQYF.

The J gene is TRBJ2-2, the V gene TRBV10-3; 8 bases agree with TRBD1. CDR3 length equals 16 residues. Germline-derived CDR1 and CDR2 are ENHRY and SYGVKD. With V trimmed by 4 bases and J by 1 base, 5 bases remained unmatched. CDR3 DNA sequence: TGTGCCATCAGTGGACAAGGACAGGGGAACACCGGGGAGCTGTTTTTT. This sequence encodes CAISGQGQGNTGELFF.

The V and J genes are TRBV5-6 and TRBJ1-2; 7 bases map to TRBD1. The V segment lost 2 bases and the J segment 3 bases; nucleotides outside the gene matches: 4. Germline CDR1 SGHDT, CDR2 YYEEEE. The CDR3 is 14 amino acids. The CDR3 DNA follows: TGTGCCAGCAGCTTCGACAGGGTGGACTATGGCTACACCTTC. As protein: CASSFDRVDYGYTF.

This rearrangement joins TRBV10-3 to TRBJ1-4; 8 positions agree with TRBD1. The V and J ends lost 6 bases and 8 bases, in that order; junction bases with no gene match: 8. The CDR3 is 14 residues long. The germline CDR1 and CDR2 sequences are ENHRY and SYGVKD. Written as DNA, the CDR3 is TGTGCCATCAGGGACAGGGTCGAGGAGGAAAAACTGTTTTTT. It yields the protein CAIRDRVEEEKLFF.

The chain employs TRBV5-8 and TRBJ2-1, with TRBD1 identical over 7 bases. Unmatched junction bases numbered 8, after V lost 5 bases and J lost 3 bases. The CDR3 spans 15 residues. Germline V gene lookup returns CDR1 SGHTS and CDR2 YDEGEE. CDR3 sequence (DNA): TGTGCCAGCAGTAAGGGACAGACATACTACAATGAGCAGTTCTTC. It translates to CASSKGQTYYNEQFF.

The rearrangement joins TRBV24-1 to TRBJ2-2, with 10 bases lining up with TRBD2. The CDR3 length is 14 residues. Trimming cost V 9 bases and J 4 bases; bases outside gene matches: 4. Germline V gene data show CDR1 as KGHDR and CDR2 as SFDVKD. This CDR3 is CATQPSGSTGELFF. The CDR3 DNA reads TGTGCCACCCAGCCTAGCGGGAGCACCGGGGAGCTGTTTTTT.

This chain connects TRBV28 to TRBJ2-7; 9 bases fit TRBD1. Per the germline V gene, CDR1 is MDHEN and CDR2 is SYDVKM. CDR3 length: 15 amino acids. V gave up 4 bases and J gave up 3 bases; unmatched junction bases: 7. CDR3 amino acids: CASSSPGQGGYEQYF. CDR3 nucleotides: TGTGCCAGCAGTTCACCGGGACAGGGAGGCTACGAGCAGTACTTC.

This sequence joins TRBV6-1 and TRBJ1-6; D may be TRBD1 (5 bases). The germline gives CDR1 MNHNS, CDR2 SASEGT. Trimming left V 3 bases short and J 10 bases short, with 10 bases between. The CDR3 spans 13 residues. CDR3: CASSDRRDSPLHF. The CDR3 coding sequence is TGTGCCAGCAGTGACCGTCGGGACTCACCCCTCCACTTT.

This clone was picked up many times. The chain links TRBV28 to TRBJ2-2; 7 bases agree with TRBD1. Germline V gene sequence: CDR1 MDHEN, CDR2 SYDVKM. CDR3 length equals 14 residues. V lost 6 bases to trimming and J lost 5 bases; unmatched junction nucleotides: 6. CDR3: CASSQDRVTGELFF. The CDR3 DNA is TGTGCCAGCAGCCAAGACAGGGTGACCGGGGAGCTGTTTTTT.

The chain combines TRBV5-6 with TRBJ2-3, with unresolved D. Germline-derived CDR1 and CDR2 are SGHDT and YYEEEE. The CDR3 covers 16 residues. V gave up 1 base and J gave up 7 bases, with 19 bases separating them. CDR3 loop: CASSLRKGPAGNTQYF. The CDR3 DNA reads TGTGCCAGCAGCTTGAGGAAGGGCCCGGCTGGTAATACGCAGTATTTT.

The CDR3 protein is CASSLPRLAGGLTYNEQFF. The CDR3 bases are TGTGCCAGCAGTTTACCCCGTTTGGCGGGAGGCCTTACCTACAATGAGCAGTTCTTC. The chain employs TRBV28 and TRBJ2-1, with TRBD2 identical over 8 bases. Germline trimming cut 2 bases from V and 2 bases from J; bases unmatched to any gene: 14. The CDR3 consists of 19 residues. The germline gives CDR1 MDHEN, CDR2 SYDVKM.

This clone was seen only once. This CDR3 is also generated by other DNA sequences in the sample. The V call is TRBV5-4, the J call TRBJ2-2, with no clear D. Per germline, CDR1 SGHNT and CDR2 YYREEE (reference sequence). V shed 0 bases and J shed 4 bases, with 4 bases lying between them. The CDR3 length is 13 residues. The CDR3 sequence: CASSLEPTGELFF. The DNA for the CDR3 is TGTGCCAGCAGCTTGGAGCCCACCGGGGAGCTGTTTTTT.

The chain carries TRBV19 and TRBJ2-1, with 13 bases identical to TRBD2. Germline CDR1 LNHDA, CDR2 SQIVND (reference sequence). The V and J ends lost 3 bases and 0 bases, in that order; junction bases with no gene match: 11. There are 20 residues in the CDR3. The CDR3 DNA is TGTGCCAGTAGTATGGGGGTAAGGACTAGCGGGAGAATCTCCTACAATGAGCAGTTCTTC. It specifies CASSMGVRTSGRISYNEQFF.

The chain joins TRBV27 to TRBJ1-2; 9 positions agree with TRBD1. The CDR3 spans 17 residues. Unmatched junction bases numbered 15, after V lost 5 bases and J lost 5 bases. Germline V gives CDR1 MNHEY, CDR2 SMNVEV (reference sequence). The CDR3 coding sequence is TGTGCCAGCAGTCCCCTGGGACAGGGAGGGTGGCGGTATGGCTACACCTTC. Translation: CASSPLGQGGWRYGYTF.

The chain is built from TRBV10-1 and TRBJ1-1; a weak D match, TRBD1 (5 bases). V was clipped by 6 bases and J by 5 bases, with 13 bases between them. There are 13 residues in the CDR3. Germline loops: CDR1 WNHNN, CDR2 SYGVQD (reference sequence). The CDR3 sequence is CASSSFGGTEAFF. The CDR3 coding sequence is TGCGCCAGCAGCTCTTTTGGGGGAACTGAAGCTTTCTTT.

V is TRBV29-1 and J is TRBJ2-1; 8 bases agree with TRBD2. The V gene's germline CDR1 is SQVTM and CDR2 ANQGSEA. V trimming: 0 bases; J trimming: 7 bases; junction bases outside the gene matches: 8. The CDR3 loop spans 15 amino acids. CDR3: CSVEEAGGGWNEQFF. CDR3 nucleotides: TGCAGCGTTGAAGAGGCGGGGGGCGGATGGAATGAGCAGTTCTTC.

This chain connects TRBV19 to TRBJ2-2; 7 nucleotides line up with TRBD1. Germline-derived CDR1 and CDR2 are LNHDA and SQIVND (reference sequence). The ends lost 8 bases at V and 0 bases at J; junction bases unmatched: 6. The CDR3 runs 15 residues. In DNA, the CDR3 is TGTGCCAGTCGCCGGGACAGCGCGAACACCGGGGAGCTGTTTTTT. This codes for CASRRDSANTGELFF.

The chain uses TRBV29-1 and TRBJ1-1, with 9 bases matching TRBD1. The CDR3 sequence is 12 residues long. From germline, CDR1 is SQVTM and CDR2 ANQGSEA. With V trimmed by 7 bases and J by 4 bases, 4 bases remained unmatched. The CDR3 DNA follows: TGCAGCGGGGACAGGGAAGCCACTGAAGCTTTCTTT. The encoded protein is CSGDREATEAFF.

The CDR3 reads CASGLVTPDADTQYF. For the CDR3, the DNA is TGTGCTAGTGGTTTGGTAACGCCGGACGCAGATACGCAGTATTTT. The chain couples TRBV12-5 to TRBJ2-3; D gene unclear. The CDR3 sequence is 15 residues long. Trimming pared 0 bases from V and 4 bases from J, leaving 11 bases between. Germline V gives CDR1 LGHNT, CDR2 FRNRAP.

The V and J genes are TRBV5-5 and TRBJ2-5; TRBD1 matches 7 bases. This CDR3 has 14 amino acids. Germline V gene lookup returns CDR1 SGHKS and CDR2 YYEKEE (reference sequence). Trimming at V came to 3 bases and at J to 2 bases, leaving 4 bases not matched to a gene. The CDR3 protein is CASSSDRRQETQYF. DNA of the CDR3: TGTGCCAGCAGCTCGGACAGGCGTCAAGAGACCCAGTACTTC.

The chain employs TRBV4-2 and TRBJ1-2; 11 nucleotides match TRBD1. The CDR3 has 16 amino acids. V dropped 3 bases and J dropped 7; count of bases not matched to a gene: 10. Germline V gene data show CDR1 as LGHNA and CDR2 as YNFKEQ. The CDR3 is CASSQGPGQGDIGYTF. CDR3 nucleotides: TGTGCCAGCAGCCAGGGTCCGGGACAGGGGGACATTGGCTACACCTTC.

This chain links TRBV5-5 with TRBJ1-2; a possible D gene is TRBD1 (6 bases). The CDR3 contains 13 residues. From germline, CDR1 is SGHKS and CDR2 YYEKEE (reference sequence). Trimming shortened V by 5 bases and J by 2 bases, and 10 bases separated the two germline ends. The CDR3 is CASRPTGNYGYTF. DNA for the CDR3: TGTGCCAGCAGACCGACAGGAAACTATGGCTACACCTTC.

This clone was counted a single time. The chain is built from TRBV5-1 and TRBJ2-1, with 9 bases that match TRBD1. With V trimmed by 4 bases and J by 7 bases, 0 bases remained unmatched. Germline V CDR1 and CDR2: SGHRS, YFSETQ. The CDR3 contains 12 residues. CDR3 sequence: CASSGTGNEQFF. The CDR3 coding sequence is TGCGCCAGCAGCGGGACAGGGAATGAGCAGTTCTTC.

J is TRBJ1-6 and V is TRBV19; no reliable D call. Trimming stripped 3 bases from V and 0 bases from J, with 15 bases between. Per germline, CDR1 LNHDA and CDR2 SQIVND (reference sequence). This CDR3 region has 18 residues. CDR3 sequence (DNA): TGTGCCAGTAGTATCTTCGCGGCTGAGAGCTCCTATAATTCACCCCTCCACTTT. It yields the protein CASSIFAAESSYNSPLHF. Using reference TRBV19 and TRBJ1-6 for the parts outside the CDR3, the full variable domain is DGGITQSPKYLFRKEGQNVTLSCEQNLNHDAMYWYRQDPGQGLRLIYYSQIVNDFQKGDIAEGYSVSREKKESFPLTVTSAQKNPTAFYLCASSIFAAESSYNSPLHFGNGTRLTVT.